The 27 T cell receptor beta chains presented below share a single source sample, sequenced in a study of CD8 T cells in ankylosing spondylitis. TCRdb called the 5' RACE reads again in MiXCR, with one record for every CDR3 protein. Among some 340,000 distinct CDR3 sequences listed, about 15% were seen once. Source material: blood, either unsorted or a sorted T cell fraction (not recorded which). Receptor source: a male donor with ankylosing spondylitis or in good health (not recorded which).

There are a few counts of this clonotype. The chain carries TRBV7-2 and TRBJ2-1; 8 bases fit TRBD1. This CDR3 comprises 15 residues. Germline assignment: CDR1 SGHTA and CDR2 FQGNSA. With V trimmed by 3 bases and J by 7 bases, 8 bases remained unmatched. CDR3 DNA sequence: TGTGCCAGCAGCTTGATCAGGGGGCGGTGGAATGAGCAGTTCTTC. Translating gives CASSLIRGRWNEQFF.

This clonotype appeared many times. V usage is TRBV12-3 or TRBV12-4 and J usage is TRBJ1-5, with unresolved D. This CDR3 comprises 11 residues. V lost 3 bases and J lost 7, with 4 bases in between. The CDR3, as DNA: TGTGCCAGCAGTTTGGACCAGCCCCAGCATTTT. Its protein is CASSLDQPQHF.

This chain uses TRBV3-1 with TRBJ2-1; D not resolved. The CDR3 loop spans 12 amino acids. CDR1 and CDR2 from the germline V gene are LGHDT and YNNKEL (reference sequence). V was pared by 3 bases and J by 9 bases, with 9 bases between. The CDR3 nucleotides are TGTGCCAGCAGCCAGTTCGGTCGTGAGCAGTTCTTC. Protein: CASSQFGREQFF.

This clonotype occurred a few times. CDR3 DNA: TGTGCCAGCAGCCCCCTCTCGGCCCCAAACTATGGCTACACCTTC. This encodes CASSPLSAPNYGYTF. This chain links TRBV12-3 or TRBV12-4 with TRBJ1-2, with D unresolved. This CDR3 region has 15 residues. V shed 6 bases and J shed 2 bases, with 16 bases lying between them.

The table lists this clonotype with a few counts. This sequence joins TRBV2 and TRBJ1-6; TRBD1 aligns across 7 bases. The germline gives CDR1 SNHLY, CDR2 FYNNEI. This CDR3 spans 15 amino acids. J was trimmed by 7 bases and V by 6 bases; bases with no gene match: 9. The CDR3 bases are TGTGCCAGCAGACTACAGGGGCGGGAGAATTCACCCCTCCACTTT. This codes for CASRLQGRENSPLHF.

There are a few counts of this clonotype. The chain carries TRBV12-3 or TRBV12-4 and TRBJ2-7, with D possibly being TRBD2 (7 bases). With 3 bases removed from V and 2 bases from J, the gap between germline ends came to 11 bases. The CDR3 covers 14 residues. The CDR3 sequence: CASSLGGATYEQYF. As DNA, the CDR3 is TGTGCCAGCAGTTTGGGGGGGGCGACCTACGAGCAGTACTTC.

This clonotype was counted many times. The rearrangement uses TRBV6-5 and TRBJ1-6, with D possibly matching TRBD1 (5 bases). Trimming left V 0 bases short and J 7 bases short, with 16 bases between. Germline loops: CDR1 MNHEY, CDR2 SVGAGI. The CDR3 length is 17 residues. The CDR3 DNA is TGTGCCAGCAGTTACTCGAGAAGTGGGACGGCGAATTCACCCCTCCACTTT. It specifies CASSYSRSGTANSPLHF.

V gene TRBV6-1 combines with J gene TRBJ2-7; 9 nucleotides line up with TRBD1. CDR1 MNHNS and CDR2 SASEGT come from the germline V gene. V shed 2 bases, J shed 2 bases, and the junction held 4 bases outside the gene matches. The CDR3 runs to 15 residues. The CDR3 nucleotides read TGTGCCAGCAGTGAACGGGGGGACAGGGCCTACGAGCAGTACTTC. It codes for CASSERGDRAYEQYF.

This clonotype was detected a few times. The chain is built from TRBV12-3 or TRBV12-4 and TRBJ2-1; 7 bases map to TRBD2. This CDR3 is built from 12 residues. The junction had 3 bases not matched to a gene; V was cut back by 6 bases and J by 7 bases. This CDR3 is CASRSSGNEQFF. In nucleotides, the CDR3 is TGTGCCAGCAGGAGTAGCGGGAATGAGCAGTTCTTC.

This chain uses TRBV5-1 with TRBJ2-5; the D gene is possibly TRBD2 (6 bases). The V end lost 4 bases, the J end lost 2 bases, and 15 bases lay between the germline ends. CDR3 length: 15 residues. Germline V CDR1 and CDR2: SGHRS, YFSETQ. The CDR3 sequence: CASSLVGGRQETQYF. The CDR3 DNA is TGCGCCAGCAGCCTCGTAGGAGGGAGGCAAGAGACCCAGTACTTC.

The chain has TRBV5-1 and TRBJ2-2; 9 bases are a match to TRBD2. The CDR3 spans 15 residues. J was trimmed by 7 bases and V by 4 bases; bases with no gene match: 8. CDR1 is SGHRS, CDR2 YFSETQ, per germline. The CDR3 bases are TGCGCCAGCAGCCTAGCGGGGACTCCCAGCGGGGAGCTGTTTTTT. Its translation is CASSLAGTPSGELFF.

Concerning this clonotype itself: Mismatch with germline at one junction end may stem from a read error. This chain connects TRBV10-3 to TRBJ1-3; no reliable D call. Germline CDR1 ENHRY, CDR2 SYGVKD. The CDR3 spans 14 residues. CDR3 amino acids: CAISEGVSGNTKYF. CDR3 DNA sequence: TGTGCCATCAGCGAAGGAGTTTCTGGAAACACCAAATATTTT.

The chain recombines TRBV4-2 with TRBJ2-2, with D unclear. Germline lookup yields CDR1 LGHNA and CDR2 YNFKEQ. The CDR3 length is 13 residues. V lost 6 bases and J 5 bases, leaving 10 bases between the germline ends. CDR3 coding DNA: TGTGCCAGCAGAAATGGATGGACCGGGGAGCTGTTTTTT. It specifies CASRNGWTGELFF.

This clonotype was seen only a few times. The rearrangement uses TRBV10-3 and TRBJ2-7; 12 bases align to TRBD1. J gave up 2 bases and V 5 bases, and 10 bases lay outside the gene matches. The germline CDR1 and CDR2 sequences are ENHRY and SYGVKD. CDR3 length: 17 residues. The CDR3 DNA follows: TGTGCCATCAGTTTAGACCGGGACAGGGGGCGCGCCTACGAGCAGTACTTC. It translates to CAISLDRDRGRAYEQYF.

This clonotype was counted between two and nine times. The chain recombines TRBV20-1 with TRBJ1-3; D unresolved. Germline-derived CDR1 and CDR2 are DFQATT and SNEGSKA (reference sequence). Trimming took off 3 bases at V and 4 bases at J, with 13 bases between the two ends. The CDR3 length is 14 residues. The CDR3 reads CSASKGPEGNTIYF. The DNA of the CDR3 is TGCAGTGCTAGCAAAGGGCCAGAGGGAAACACCATATATTTT.

This clonotype was seen a few times. The chain couples TRBV7-2 to TRBJ1-2, with 7 bases aligning to TRBD1. J lost 4 bases, V lost 5 bases, and 10 bases had no gene match. Germline V CDR1 and CDR2: SGHTA, FQGNSA. The CDR3 spans 15 residues. The CDR3 loop reads CASSPRPGQAYGYTF. In nucleotides, the CDR3 is TGTGCCAGCAGCCCAAGACCCGGACAGGCCTATGGCTACACCTTC. The whole variable domain, filled in from reference TRBV7-2 and TRBJ1-2, reads GAGVSQSPSNKVTEKGKDVELRCDPISGHTALYWYRQSLGQGLEFLIYFQGNSAPDKSGLPSDRFSAERTGGSVSTLTIQRTQQEDSAVYLCASSPRPGQAYGYTFGSGTRLTVV.

This clonotype has just a few counts. This rearrangement joins TRBV27 to TRBJ2-7; D gene uncertain. Per germline, CDR1 MNHEY and CDR2 SMNVEV (reference sequence). Trimming left V 3 bases short and J 0 bases short, with 9 bases between. The CDR3 has 14 amino acids. The CDR3 is CASSFNPSSYEQYF. Written as DNA, the CDR3 is TGTGCCAGCAGTTTTAACCCCAGCTCCTACGAGCAGTACTTC.

This clonotype was seen a few times. The rearrangement links TRBV7-2 to TRBJ1-4, with a weak D call TRBD1 (6 bases). Germline V gene sequence: CDR1 SGHTA, CDR2 FQGNSA. The CDR3 runs to 15 residues. V was cut by 1 base and J by 4 bases, with 10 bases left in between. For the CDR3, the DNA is TGTGCCAGCAGCTTAGGCGGACAGAGTAATGAAAAACTGTTTTTT. Amino acid sequence: CASSLGGQSNEKLFF.

The CDR3 DNA is TGCGCCAGCAGCCGGGACATTTCGTACCAAGAGACCCAGTACTTC. Protein: CASSRDISYQETQYF. The rearrangement links TRBV5-1 to TRBJ2-5; D possibly corresponds to TRBD1 (6 bases). This CDR3 region has 15 residues. V shed 4 bases and J shed 0 bases, with 13 bases lying between them. From germline, CDR1 is SGHRS and CDR2 YFSETQ. The full variable domain, its missing parts supplied by reference TRBV5-1 and TRBJ2-5, is KAGVTQTPRYLIKTRGQQVTLSCSPISGHRSVSWYQQTPGQGLQFLFEYFSETQRNKGNFPGRFSGRQFSNSRSEMNVSTLELGDSALYLCASSRDISYQETQYFGPGTRLLVL.

This clonotype was recorded a few times. This chain connects TRBV3-1 to TRBJ2-7, with TRBD1 matching over 7 bases. The CDR3 consists of 14 residues. Trimming cost V 8 bases and J 4 bases; bases outside gene matches: 11. Per germline, CDR1 LGHDT and CDR2 YNNKEL (reference sequence). For the CDR3, the DNA is TGTGCCAGCTCAGGGGGACCACCGCCTTACGAGCAGTACTTC. Protein product: CASSGGPPPYEQYF.

V and J are TRBV7-6 and TRBJ1-4; D possibly corresponds to TRBD1 (6 bases). V gave up 5 bases and J gave up 7 bases, with 11 bases separating them. The CDR3 sequence is 13 residues long. Per germline, CDR1 SGHVS and CDR2 FNYEAQ. The CDR3 here is CASSLRQAEKLFF. CDR3 in DNA: TGTGCCAGCAGCCTGCGACAGGCTGAAAAACTGTTTTTT. The complete variable domain, with remaining parts taken from reference TRBV7-6 and TRBJ1-4, reads GAGVSQSPRYKVTKRGQDVALRCDPISGHVSLYWYRQALGQGPEFLTYFNYEAQQDKSGLPNDRFSAERPEGSISTLTIQRTEQRDSAMYRCASSLRQAEKLFFGSGTQLSVL.

This rearrangement joins TRBV27 to TRBJ2-2; 9 nucleotides agree with TRBD2. The CDR3 runs 15 residues. V shed 0 bases and J 8 bases; nucleotides not matched to a gene: 4. CDR1 and CDR2 from the germline V gene are MNHEY and SMNVEV (reference sequence). CDR3 protein: CASSLSRGGPGELFF. The CDR3 coding sequence is TGTGCCAGCAGTTTATCGCGGGGGGGACCGGGGGAGCTGTTTTTT.

J is TRBJ2-1 and V is TRBV24-1; TRBD1 matches at 11 bases. The CDR3 spans 16 residues. The V gene end was trimmed by 2 bases and the J gene end by 7 bases; junction bases not matched to a gene: 6. CDR1 is KGHDR and CDR2 is SFDVKD in the germline V gene. The CDR3 loop reads CATSDSPGQGVNEQFF. CDR3 in DNA: TGTGCCACCAGTGATTCCCCGGGACAGGGGGTAAATGAGCAGTTCTTC.

V usage is TRBV12-3 or TRBV12-4 and J usage is TRBJ2-1, with TRBD2 identical over 8 bases. With V trimmed by 2 bases and J by 6 bases, 3 bases remained unmatched. The CDR3 length is 14 residues. CDR3 coding DNA: TGTGCCAGCAGTTTACCGGGACTAGTCAATGAGCAGTTCTTC. Amino acid sequence: CASSLPGLVNEQFF.

This clonotype was found a few times. V is TRBV12-3 or TRBV12-4 and J is TRBJ2-3; 7 positions match TRBD1. CDR3 size: 15 residues. The ends lost 4 bases at V and 2 bases at J; junction bases unmatched: 6. In DNA form, the CDR3 reads TGTGCCAGCAGTTGGACAGGAGTCAACACAGATACGCAGTATTTT. Translation: CASSWTGVNTDTQYF.

The chain uses TRBV5-1 and TRBJ2-1; TRBD1 aligns across 7 bases. Germline V gene data show CDR1 as SGHRS and CDR2 as YFSETQ. Losses at the gene ends were 3 bases for V and 9 bases for J; bases not matched to a gene: 3. This CDR3 spans 12 amino acids. CDR3: CASSSDRSEQFF. CDR3 DNA sequence: TGCGCCAGCAGCTCGGACAGGAGTGAGCAGTTCTTC.

This clonotype was counted at least ten times. V and J are TRBV3-1 and TRBJ2-1; TRBD1 agrees at 7 bases. Germline assignment: CDR1 LGHDT and CDR2 YNNKEL (reference sequence). The V segment lost 4 bases and the J segment 6 bases; nucleotides outside the gene matches: 3. This CDR3 contains 13 residues. The CDR3 spells CASSPRQGNEQFF. The CDR3 DNA reads as TGTGCCAGCAGCCCCCGACAGGGCAATGAGCAGTTCTTC.